The 9 T cell receptor beta chains below were found in one sample sequenced in a study of cytomegalovirus exposure and HLA in healthy donors. Vbeta (60) and Jbeta (13) primers were used in the PCR. The table came from immunoSEQ multiplex PCR; TCRdb's copy has only in-frame clones and leaves some out. The sample includes 80,000 or so clones, approximately 65% of them seen just once. Sequenced sample: PBMCs. The receptors derive from a male donor in good health and CMV-seropositive.

This chain connects TRBV12-5 to TRBJ2-3; D remains unclear. V was cut by 6 bases and J by 0 bases, with 4 bases left in between. The CDR3 sequence is 12 residues long. CDR1 LGHNT and CDR2 FRNRAP come from the germline V gene. CDR3 nucleotide sequence: TGTGCTAGTGGCTCTAGCACAGATACGCAGTATTTT. Protein sequence: CASGSSTDTQYF.

This rearrangement joins TRBV19 to TRBJ2-5, with a tentative D call TRBD2 (5 bases). This CDR3 region has 14 residues. The V gene lost 3 bases and the J gene lost 5 bases, with 13 bases spanning the gap. Germline CDR1 LNHDA, CDR2 SQIVND (reference sequence). The CDR3 nucleotides read TGTGCCAGTAGTATTGGAGGCGTATGGGAGACCCAGTACTTC. Residues: CASSIGGVWETQYF.

This chain uses TRBV4-1 with TRBJ2-7; D is possibly TRBD1 (6 bases). Looked up from germline, CDR1 is MGHRA and CDR2 is YSYEKL. Deletions cut 0 bases from V and 2 bases from J, with 11 bases between. This CDR3 has 15 residues. Here the CDR3 reads CASSQEDSFTYEQYF. In DNA form, the CDR3 reads TGCGCCAGCAGCCAAGAGGACAGTTTTACCTACGAGCAGTACTTC.

This clone came up a few times. The rearrangement joins TRBV15 to TRBJ1-1; TRBD1 matches at 8 bases. Germline CDR1 reads LNHNV; CDR2 reads YYDKDF (reference sequence). Trimming removed 6 bases from V and 4 bases from J; junction bases left unmatched: 10. The CDR3 spans 15 residues. The CDR3 is CATSDTGGSFTEAFF. The CDR3 DNA follows: TGTGCCACCAGTGACACAGGGGGTTCGTTCACTGAAGCTTTCTTT.

CDR3 nucleotide sequence: TGCAGCGTTGAGACAGGTGAGAACACTGAAGCTTTCTTT. Amino acid sequence: CSVETGENTEAFF. The chain recombines TRBV29-1 with TRBJ1-1; D might be TRBD1 (6 bases). Trimming removed 3 bases at V and 1 base at J, with 9 bases between. The CDR3 contains 13 residues. CDR1 SQVTM and CDR2 ANQGSEA come from the germline V gene.

The chain uses TRBV9 and TRBJ2-7; D is ambiguous. The germline gives CDR1 SGDLS, CDR2 YYNGEE. This CDR3 comprises 13 residues. V shed 0 bases and J shed 5 bases, with 9 bases lying between them. DNA of the CDR3: TGTGCCAGCAGCGTAGCGCCTCGGGACGAGCAGTACTTC. This encodes CASSVAPRDEQYF.

This sequence joins TRBV5-6 and TRBJ2-1; TRBD2 aligns across 12 bases. Germline trimming cut 0 bases from V and 8 bases from J; bases unmatched to any gene: 6. This CDR3 is built from 16 residues. Germline CDR1 reads SGHDT; CDR2 reads YYEEEE. CDR3 coding DNA: TGTGCCAGCAGCTTGGCCGCTAGCGGGAGGGCCCATGAGCAGTTCTTC. The encoded protein is CASSLAASGRAHEQFF.

The chain has TRBV6-1 and TRBJ2-5; 8 bases line up with TRBD1. The CDR3 is 14 residues long. The germline gives CDR1 MNHNS, CDR2 SASEGT. After removal of 5 bases from V and 2 bases from J, the junction contained 4 bases not matched to a gene. CDR3 amino acids: CASSKRQGQETQYF. For the CDR3, the DNA is TGTGCCAGCAGTAAACGACAGGGGCAAGAGACCCAGTACTTC.

The chain joins TRBV29-1 to TRBJ2-7, with a weak D call TRBD2 (5 bases). V was trimmed by 4 bases and J by 5 bases, leaving 6 bases between them. The CDR3 sequence is 10 residues long. The V gene's germline CDR1 is SQVTM and CDR2 ANQGSEA. The CDR3 coding sequence is TGCAGCGTTGGGGAGCACGAGCAGTACTTC. Translation: CSVGEHEQYF.